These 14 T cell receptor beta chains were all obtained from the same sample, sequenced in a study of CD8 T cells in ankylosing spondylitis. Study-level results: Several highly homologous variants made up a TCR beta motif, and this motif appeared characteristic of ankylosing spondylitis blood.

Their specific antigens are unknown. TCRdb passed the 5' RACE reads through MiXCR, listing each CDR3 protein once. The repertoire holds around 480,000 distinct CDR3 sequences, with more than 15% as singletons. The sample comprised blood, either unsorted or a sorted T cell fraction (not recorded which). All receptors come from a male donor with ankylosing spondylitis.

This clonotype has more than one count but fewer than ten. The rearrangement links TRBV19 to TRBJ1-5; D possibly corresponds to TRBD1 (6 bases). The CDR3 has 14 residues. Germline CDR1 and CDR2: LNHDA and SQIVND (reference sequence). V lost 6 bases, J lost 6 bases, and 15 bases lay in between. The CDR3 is CASRRGQRTQPQHF. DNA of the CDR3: TGTGCCAGTAGACGGGGACAAAGGACTCAGCCCCAGCATTTT.

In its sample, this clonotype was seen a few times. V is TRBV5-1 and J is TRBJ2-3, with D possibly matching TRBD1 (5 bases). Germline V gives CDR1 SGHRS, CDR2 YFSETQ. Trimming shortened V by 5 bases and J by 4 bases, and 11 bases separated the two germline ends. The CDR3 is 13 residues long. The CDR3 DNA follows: TGCGCCAGCAGAGTCAGGGATCCAGATACGCAGTATTTT. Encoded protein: CASRVRDPDTQYF.

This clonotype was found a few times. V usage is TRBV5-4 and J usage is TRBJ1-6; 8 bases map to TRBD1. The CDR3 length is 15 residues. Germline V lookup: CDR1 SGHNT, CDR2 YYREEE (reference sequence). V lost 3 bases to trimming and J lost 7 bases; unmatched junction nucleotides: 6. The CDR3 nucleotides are TGTGCCAGCAGCTCCTGGACAGGGAGCAATTCACCCCTCCACTTT. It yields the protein CASSSWTGSNSPLHF. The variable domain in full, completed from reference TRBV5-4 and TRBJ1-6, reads ETGVTQSPTHLIKTRGQQVTLRCSSQSGHNTVSWYQQALGQGPQFIFQYYREEENGRGNFPPRFSGLQFPNYSSELNVNALELDDSALYLCASSSWTGSNSPLHFGNGTRLTVT.

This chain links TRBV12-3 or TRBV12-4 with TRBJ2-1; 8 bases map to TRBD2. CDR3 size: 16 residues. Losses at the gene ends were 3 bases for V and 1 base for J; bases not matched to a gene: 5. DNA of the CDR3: TGTGCCAGCAGTTTTGGGGCTAGCGGGTCCTACAATGAGCAGTTCTTC. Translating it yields CASSFGASGSYNEQFF.

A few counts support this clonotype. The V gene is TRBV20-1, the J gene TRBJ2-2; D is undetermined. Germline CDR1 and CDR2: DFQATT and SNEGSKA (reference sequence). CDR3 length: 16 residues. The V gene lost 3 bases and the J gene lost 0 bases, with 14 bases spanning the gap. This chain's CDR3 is CSARPRMSANTGELFF. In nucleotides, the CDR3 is TGCAGTGCTAGGCCTCGGATGAGCGCGAACACCGGGGAGCTGTTTTTT.

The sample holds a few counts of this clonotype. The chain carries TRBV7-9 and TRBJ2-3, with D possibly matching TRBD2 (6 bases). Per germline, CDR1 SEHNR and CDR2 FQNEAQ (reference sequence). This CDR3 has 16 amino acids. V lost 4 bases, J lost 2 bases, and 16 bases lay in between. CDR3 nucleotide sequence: TGTGCCAGCAGCTCTGCCCGGGGGATCCTCACAGATACGCAGTATTTT. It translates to CASSSARGILTDTQYF.

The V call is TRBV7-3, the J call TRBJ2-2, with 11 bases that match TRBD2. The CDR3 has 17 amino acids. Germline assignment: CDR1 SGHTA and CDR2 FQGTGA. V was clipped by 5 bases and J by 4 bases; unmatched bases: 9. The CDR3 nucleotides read TGTGCCAGCAGCCCCCTAGCGGGGGGCCTGGGCACCGGGGAGCTGTTTTTT. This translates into CASSPLAGGLGTGELFF.

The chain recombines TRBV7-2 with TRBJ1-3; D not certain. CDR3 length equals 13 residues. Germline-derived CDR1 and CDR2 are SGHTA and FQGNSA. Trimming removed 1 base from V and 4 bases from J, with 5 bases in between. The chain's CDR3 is CASSLGGGNTIYF. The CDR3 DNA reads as TGTGCCAGCAGCTTAGGTGGGGGAAACACCATATATTTT.

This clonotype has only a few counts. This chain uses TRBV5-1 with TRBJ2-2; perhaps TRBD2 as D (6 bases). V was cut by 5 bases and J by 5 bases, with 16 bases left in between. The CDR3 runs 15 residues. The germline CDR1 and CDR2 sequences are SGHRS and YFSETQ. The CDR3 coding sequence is TGCGCCAGCAGATTAGTGTCTGCGGGGACCGGGGAGCTGTTTTTT. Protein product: CASRLVSAGTGELFF.

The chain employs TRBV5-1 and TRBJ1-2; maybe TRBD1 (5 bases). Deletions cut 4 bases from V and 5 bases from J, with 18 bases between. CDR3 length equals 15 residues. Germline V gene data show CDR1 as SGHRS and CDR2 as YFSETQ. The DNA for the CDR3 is TGCGCCAGCAGCCCAAACCCCGGGACTTTATATGGCTACACCTTC. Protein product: CASSPNPGTLYGYTF.

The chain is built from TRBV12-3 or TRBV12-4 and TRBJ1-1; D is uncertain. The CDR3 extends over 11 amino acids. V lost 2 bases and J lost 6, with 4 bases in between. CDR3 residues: CASSLRPEAFF. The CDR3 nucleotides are TGTGCCAGCAGTTTAAGGCCTGAAGCTTTCTTT.

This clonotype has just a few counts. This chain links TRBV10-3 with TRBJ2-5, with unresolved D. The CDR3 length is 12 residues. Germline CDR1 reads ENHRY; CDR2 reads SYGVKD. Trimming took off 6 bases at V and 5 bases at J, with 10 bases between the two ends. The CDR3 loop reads CAISPSSETQYF. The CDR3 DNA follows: TGTGCCATCAGCCCCTCGTCGGAGACCCAGTACTTC.

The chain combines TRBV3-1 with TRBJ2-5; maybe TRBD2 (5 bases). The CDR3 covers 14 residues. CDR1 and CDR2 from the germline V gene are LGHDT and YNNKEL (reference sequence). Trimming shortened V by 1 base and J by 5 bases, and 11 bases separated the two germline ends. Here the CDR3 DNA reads TGTGCCAGCAGCCAAGCTACGCGGGTGGAGACCCAGTACTTC. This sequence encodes CASSQATRVETQYF.

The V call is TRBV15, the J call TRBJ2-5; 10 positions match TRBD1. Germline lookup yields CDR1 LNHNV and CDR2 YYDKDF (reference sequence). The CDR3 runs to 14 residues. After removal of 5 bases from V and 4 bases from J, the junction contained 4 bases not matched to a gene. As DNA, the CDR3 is TGTGCCACCAGCCTAGGGACAGGGGTAGAGACCCAGTACTTC. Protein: CATSLGTGVETQYF.